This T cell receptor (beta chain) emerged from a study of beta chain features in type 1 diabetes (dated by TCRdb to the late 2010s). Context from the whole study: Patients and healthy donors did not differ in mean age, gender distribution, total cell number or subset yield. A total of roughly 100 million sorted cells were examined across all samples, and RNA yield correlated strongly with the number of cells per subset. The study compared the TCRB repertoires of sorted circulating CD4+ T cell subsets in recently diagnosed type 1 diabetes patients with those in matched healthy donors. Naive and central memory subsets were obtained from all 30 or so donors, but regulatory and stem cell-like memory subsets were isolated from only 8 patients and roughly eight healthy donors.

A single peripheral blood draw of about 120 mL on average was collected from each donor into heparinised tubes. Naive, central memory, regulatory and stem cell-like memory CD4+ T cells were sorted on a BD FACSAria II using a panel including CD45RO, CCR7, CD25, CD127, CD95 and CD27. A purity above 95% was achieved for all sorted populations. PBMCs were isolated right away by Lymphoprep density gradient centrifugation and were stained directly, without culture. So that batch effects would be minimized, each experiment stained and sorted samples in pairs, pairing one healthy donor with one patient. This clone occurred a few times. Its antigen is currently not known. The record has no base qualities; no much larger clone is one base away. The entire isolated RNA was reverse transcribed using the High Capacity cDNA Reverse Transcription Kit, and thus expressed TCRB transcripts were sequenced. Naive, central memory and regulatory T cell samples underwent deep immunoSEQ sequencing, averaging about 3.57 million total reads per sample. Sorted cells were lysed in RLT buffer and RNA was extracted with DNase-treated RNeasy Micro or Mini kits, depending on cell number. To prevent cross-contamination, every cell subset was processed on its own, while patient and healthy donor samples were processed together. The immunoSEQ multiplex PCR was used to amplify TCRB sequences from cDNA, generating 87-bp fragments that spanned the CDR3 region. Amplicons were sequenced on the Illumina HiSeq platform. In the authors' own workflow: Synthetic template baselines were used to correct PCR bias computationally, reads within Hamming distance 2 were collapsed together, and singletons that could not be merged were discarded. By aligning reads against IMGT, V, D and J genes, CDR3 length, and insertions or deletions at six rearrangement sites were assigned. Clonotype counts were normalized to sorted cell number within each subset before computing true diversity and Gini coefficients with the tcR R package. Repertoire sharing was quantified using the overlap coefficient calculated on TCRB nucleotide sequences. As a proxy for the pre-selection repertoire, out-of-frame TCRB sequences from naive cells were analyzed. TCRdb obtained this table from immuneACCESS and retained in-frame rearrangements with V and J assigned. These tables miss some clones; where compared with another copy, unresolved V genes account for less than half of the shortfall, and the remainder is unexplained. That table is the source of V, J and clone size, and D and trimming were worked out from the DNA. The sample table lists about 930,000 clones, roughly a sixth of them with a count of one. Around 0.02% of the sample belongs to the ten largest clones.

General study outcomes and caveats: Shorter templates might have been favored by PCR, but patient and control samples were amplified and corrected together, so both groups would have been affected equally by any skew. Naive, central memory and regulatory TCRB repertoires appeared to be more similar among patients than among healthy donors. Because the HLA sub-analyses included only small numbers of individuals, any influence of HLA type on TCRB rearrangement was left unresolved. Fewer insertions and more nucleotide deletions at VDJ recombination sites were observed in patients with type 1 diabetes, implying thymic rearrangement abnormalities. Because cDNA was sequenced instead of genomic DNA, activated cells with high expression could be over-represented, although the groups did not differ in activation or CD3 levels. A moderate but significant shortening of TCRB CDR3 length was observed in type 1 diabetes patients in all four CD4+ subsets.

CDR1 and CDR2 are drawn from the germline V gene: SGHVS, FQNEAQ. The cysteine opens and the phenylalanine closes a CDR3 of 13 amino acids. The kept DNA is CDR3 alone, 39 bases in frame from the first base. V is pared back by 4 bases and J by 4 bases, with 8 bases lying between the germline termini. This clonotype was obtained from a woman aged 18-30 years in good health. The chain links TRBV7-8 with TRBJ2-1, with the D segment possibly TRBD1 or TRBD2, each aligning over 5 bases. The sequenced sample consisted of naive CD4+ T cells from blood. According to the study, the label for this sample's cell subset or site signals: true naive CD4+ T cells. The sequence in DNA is TGTGCCAGCAGCTCGGGACGTTACAATGAGCAGTTCTTC. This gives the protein CASSSGRYNEQFF. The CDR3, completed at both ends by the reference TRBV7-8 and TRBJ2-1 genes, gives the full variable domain GAGVSQSPRYKVAKRGQDVALRCDPISGHVSLFWYQQALGQGPEFLTYFQNEAQLDKSGLPSDRFFAERPEGSVSTLKIQRTQQEDSAVYLCASSSGRYNEQFFGPGTRLTVL.